This paragraph covers one T cell receptor (beta chain) sequence. It lacks a known antigen. Base quality data are lacking; no much larger clone is found one base away. The sample is drawn from a study of T cell changes during pregnancy in multiple sclerosis (dated by TCRdb to the late 2010s). Regarding the study in general: The study examined how the T cell repertoire changed over the course of pregnancy in women with multiple sclerosis.

The junction shows trimming of 10 bases on V and 7 bases on J, and the gene matches do not reach 13 bases of it. Measured from the cysteine to the phenylalanine, the CDR3 is 14 residues long. The read is trimmed to its CDR3 DNA, 42 bases read in frame from base 1. CDR1 and CDR2, per the germline V gene, are SNHLY and FYNNEI. The library was produced with the immunoSEQ multiplex PCR assay. TCRdb carries this immuneACCESS record with in-frame sequences only. Its versions omit some clonotypes, under half of them owing to an unresolved V gene in the studies checked, with the rest unexplained. Within this sample are more than 50,000 clones, with 75% to 95% of them counted one time only. Of the sample, around 0.85% is held by the ten largest clones.

The sequence joins TRBV2 to TRBJ1-2; TRBD1 lines up with 9 middle nucleotides. The sequence was collected from a female donor with multiple sclerosis, enrolled in a pregnancy study. The sequencing here drew on peripheral blood, taken before pregnancy. The nucleotide sequence reads as follows: TGTGCCATCCCTAGATCGGGACAGGGTTTTGGCTACACCTTC. Its protein is CAIPRSGQGFGYTF. Supplemented by the reference TRBV2 and TRBJ1-2 proteins around the CDR3, the complete variable domain is EPEVTQTPSHQVTQMGQEVILRCVPISNHLYFYWYRQILGQKVEFLVSFYNNEISEKSEIFDDQFSVERPDGSNFTLKIRSTKLEDSAMYFCAIPRSGQGFGYTFGSGTRLTVV.